Each of the 21 T cell receptor beta chains below was sequenced from the same sample in a study of monozygotic twins with inflammatory bowel disease. After re-calling the 5' RACE reads, TCRdb lists one entry per CDR3 protein, DNA absent. This repertoire includes 350,000 to 400,000 distinct CDR3 sequences. The specimen sequenced was blood. Receptor source: a human donor with ulcerative colitis or Crohn's disease, or a healthy co-twin of an affected twin (not recorded which).

The chain couples TRBV3-1 to TRBJ2-2; absent DNA, TCRdb's TRBD1 call cannot be checked. CDR3 length: 15 residues. Germline CDR1 and CDR2: LGHDT and YNNKEL (reference sequence). CDR3 sequence reads: CASSLGQQGAGELFF.

The chain links TRBV5-8 to TRBJ2-7; TCRdb returns TRBD1, unconfirmable since there is no DNA. Germline CDR1 reads SGHTS; CDR2 reads YDEGEE. The CDR3 has 15 amino acids. CDR3 protein: CASRAKPGRDYEQYF.

The V call is TRBV7-2, the J call TRBJ1-2; TCRdb selects TRBD1, and the lack of DNA leaves this call unchecked. CDR3 length equals 15 residues. Per germline, CDR1 SGHTA and CDR2 FQGNSA. The CDR3 is CASSLLGPEDYGYTF.

The chain carries TRBV6-2 or TRBV6-3 and TRBJ1-5; TCRdb designates TRBD1, a call that cannot be tested without DNA. There are 14 residues in the CDR3. Germline loops: CDR1 MNHEY, CDR2 SVGEGT. The CDR3 loop is CASSFSAPFQPQHF.

V gene TRBV6-2 or TRBV6-3 combines with J gene TRBJ2-7; TCRdb calls TRBD1, which cannot be checked without DNA. The CDR3 has 15 amino acids. Germline CDR1 is MNHEY and CDR2 is SVGEGT. This chain's CDR3 is CASSLYGDRRYEQYF.

This chain joins TRBV20-1 and TRBJ2-1; the TCRdb call, TRBD1, lacks DNA for checking. CDR3 length equals 16 residues. Germline-derived CDR1 and CDR2 are DFQATT and SNEGSKA (reference sequence). The chain's CDR3 is CSAGEADGTGYREQFF.

The V call is TRBV20-1, the J call TRBJ2-3; without DNA, the TCRdb call of TRBD2 cannot be checked. Germline lookup yields CDR1 DFQATT and CDR2 SNEGSKA (reference sequence). This CDR3 contains 17 residues. CDR3 protein: CSAQLAGGPKSTDTQYF.

V is TRBV5-5 and J is TRBJ2-3; as DNA is missing, the TRBD1 call by TCRdb cannot be tested. Germline CDR1 and CDR2: SGHKS and YYEKEE (reference sequence). The CDR3 has 13 amino acids. The CDR3 spells CASSVTGADTQYF.

The genes are TRBV5-1 and TRBJ2-2. There are 16 residues in the CDR3. Germline lookup yields CDR1 SGHRS and CDR2 YFSETQ. This CDR3 reads CASSLAAQMNTGELFF.

The chain employs TRBV4-3 and TRBJ2-1; TCRdb's D call of TRBD2 is untestable without DNA. This CDR3 region has 17 residues. Per germline, CDR1 LGHNA and CDR2 YSLEER. The CDR3 region is CASSQDWEGSSYNEQFF.

The chain has TRBV7-2 and TRBJ1-4. The CDR3 has 17 amino acids. From germline, CDR1 is SGHTA and CDR2 FQGNSA. The chain's CDR3 is CASSSTRRLATNEKLFF.

This rearrangement joins TRBV5-1 to TRBJ1-1; the TCRdb D gene call, TRBD1, has no DNA to confirm it. CDR1 and CDR2 from the germline V gene are SGHRS and YFSETQ. This CDR3 spans 15 amino acids. The CDR3 protein is CASSLVYSGAAEAFF.

V usage is TRBV18 and J usage is TRBJ2-7; TCRdb outputs TRBD1, but without DNA this stays unchecked. Germline CDR1 KGHSH, CDR2 LQKENI. The CDR3 runs 17 residues. The CDR3 region is CASSLGQGTRTAYEQYF.

The rearrangement joins TRBV5-1 to TRBJ1-1. Germline CDR1 reads SGHRS; CDR2 reads YFSETQ. This CDR3 spans 14 amino acids. CDR3 sequence reads: CASSSDRVGTEAFF.

The chain joins TRBV6-5 to TRBJ1-2; TCRdb's D gene call, TRBD1, goes unchecked for lack of DNA. This CDR3 contains 15 residues. The germline V gene has CDR1 MNHEY and CDR2 SVGAGI. CDR3 protein: CASSSGTGGYYGYTF.

The gene calls are TRBV12-3 or TRBV12-4 and TRBJ1-1. The length of the CDR3 is 13 residues. The CDR3 region is CAISQGLNTEAFF.

V gene TRBV29-1 combines with J gene TRBJ2-5; TCRdb indicates TRBD2, and absent DNA this call remains unverified. Germline CDR1 SQVTM, CDR2 ANQGSEA. CDR3 length: 16 amino acids. The CDR3 protein is CSVVPLVAGGQETQYF.

This rearrangement joins TRBV7-6 to TRBJ2-2; TCRdb designates TRBD1, a call that cannot be tested without DNA. CDR1 is SGHVS and CDR2 is FNYEAQ in the germline V gene. The CDR3 has 19 residues. The chain's CDR3 is CASSKWIIGQGTNTGELFF.

The genes are TRBV5-1 and TRBJ1-2. The CDR3 extends over 14 amino acids. CDR1 SGHRS and CDR2 YFSETQ come from the germline V gene. The CDR3 sequence is CASSLESSNYGYTF.

The V call is TRBV18, the J call TRBJ2-3; TCRdb names TRBD2, which stays unverified in the absence of DNA. The CDR3 is 16 residues long. Germline CDR1 and CDR2: KGHSH and LQKENI. This CDR3 is CASSPLDSQRTDTQYF. The variable domain in full, completed from reference TRBV18 and TRBJ2-3, reads NAGVMQNPRHLVRRRGQEARLRCSPMKGHSHVYWYRQLPEEGLKFMVYLQKENIIDESGMPKERFSAEFPKEGPSILRIQQVVRGDSAAYFCASSPLDSQRTDTQYFGPGTRLTVL.

The rearrangement joins TRBV4-3 to TRBJ2-7; TCRdb proposes TRBD2, but this gene call is untestable without DNA. There are 16 residues in the CDR3. Germline CDR1 and CDR2: LGHNA and YSLEER. CDR3 protein: CASSQEAVAGGYEQYF.